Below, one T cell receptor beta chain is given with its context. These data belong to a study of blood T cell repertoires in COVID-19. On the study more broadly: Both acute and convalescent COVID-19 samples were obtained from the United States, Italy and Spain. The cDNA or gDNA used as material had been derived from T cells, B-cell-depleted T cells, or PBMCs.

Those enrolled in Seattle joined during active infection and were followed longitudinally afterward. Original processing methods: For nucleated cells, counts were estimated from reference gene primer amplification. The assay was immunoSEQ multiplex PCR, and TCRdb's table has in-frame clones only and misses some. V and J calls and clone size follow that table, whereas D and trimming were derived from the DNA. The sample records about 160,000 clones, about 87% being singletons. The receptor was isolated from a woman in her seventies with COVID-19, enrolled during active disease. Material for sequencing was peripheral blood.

CDR3: CASSLISGEGAYGGYTF. The CDR3 region has the DNA TGTGCCAGCAGCTTGATCTCCGGAGAGGGGGCATACGGTGGCTACACCTTC. The chain uses TRBV5-8 and TRBJ1-2; TRBD1 agrees at 7 bases. Germline V gene lookup returns CDR1 SGHTS and CDR2 YDEGEE. V lost 1 base, J lost 7 bases, and 16 bases stayed unmatched. This CDR3 contains 17 residues.